This is a list of T cell receptor beta chains from one sample in a study of tumor-infiltrating lymphocytes in primary liver carcinoma. TCRdb re-called the multiplex PCR reads with MiXCR, one entry per CDR3 protein. Of around 170,000 distinct CDR3 sequences in the sample, 60% are singletons; the top ten hold approximately 68%. Sequencing input: peripheral blood. These receptors all stem from a man aged 40-49 years with primary liver carcinoma and hepatitis B virus infection. Each CDR3 is given without its conserved first and last residue. D genes are given only for firm matches. Where a row states a size, it is once, few, many or the class of an expanded clone; other rows omit it.

J,V,size,D,CDR3
TRBJ2-1,TRBV6-5,NA,NA,ASSSPGYERL
TRBJ2-7,TRBV29-1,NA,TRBD1,SVEGTGLDEQY
TRBJ2-7,TRBV5-6,NA,NA,ASSFRQGGSDEQY
TRBJ2-7,TRBV5-6,NA,TRBD2,ASSLGLAEYSYEQY
TRBJ1-6,TRBV6-2/TRBV6-3,NA,NA,DSSYTRDNNSPLH
TRBJ1-1,TRBV11-2,once,NA,ASSARKMSTEAF
TRBJ2-7,TRBV29-1,NA,NA,SVDIPGSSYEQY
TRBJ1-5,TRBV4-1,NA,NA,AGSPHLGVSNQPQH
TRBJ1-5,TRBV11-1,NA,NA,ASIRIGTNQPQH
TRBJ1-1,TRBV12-3/TRBV12-4,few,NA,ASRDWGRENTEAF
TRBJ2-3,TRBV30,once,NA,AWSAPVGQVDTQY
TRBJ2-1,TRBV5-6,NA,NA,ASSFGGNVQF
TRBJ2-1,TRBV6-1,NA,NA,ASNERRTGAYNEQF
TRBJ2-4,TRBV5-1,few,NA,ASSSTKQGSGIQY
TRBJ2-5,TRBV14,NA,NA,ASSQGAYGTGQETQY
TRBJ2-7,TRBV12-3/TRBV12-4,few,TRBD1,ASNTPGTGLYEQY
TRBJ2-2,TRBV12-3/TRBV12-4,many,TRBD1,ASRDRVNTGELF
TRBJ1-3,TRBV29-1,many,NA,SVGETTGNTIY
TRBJ2-1,TRBV28,NA,NA,ASSQALAEQF
TRBJ2-7,TRBV29-1,NA,NA,NVLEGLGYEQY
TRBJ2-3,TRBV12-3/TRBV12-4,few,NA,ASSPDFASTDTQY
TRBJ1-1,TRBV10-3,NA,NA,AISGGQSNTEAF
TRBJ2-3,TRBV12-3/TRBV12-4,NA,NA,ARAGGVSTDTQY
TRBJ1-1,TRBV11-2,once,TRBD1,AGRGDREHTEAF
TRBJ2-7,TRBV11-2,many,TRBD1,ASSLRQGLYEQY
TRBJ2-5,TRBV6-5,NA,NA,ASSYSGQGGETQY
TRBJ1-5,TRBV20-1,NA,NA,SARVQADQPQH
TRBJ2-7,TRBV5-4,NA,NA,ASSFRPGIGSSYEQY
TRBJ2-1,TRBV11-3,many,NA,ASSFRDGLPF
TRBJ1-3,TRBV12-3/TRBV12-4,few,TRBD1,ASSLRGLGNTIY
TRBJ1-1,TRBV6-2/TRBV6-3,few,TRBD1,ASSYLQDRVEAF
TRBJ2-7,TRBV28,NA,TRBD2,ASSFGTSGAYEHY
TRBJ2-5,TRBV6-5,NA,NA,ASSYSWTNQETHY